Below, 3 T cell receptor beta chains from the same sample are listed, as sequenced in a study of post-analysis software for immune sequencing data. Study-wide results and caveats: TRBV5-6, TRBV5-1 and TRBV20-1 belonged to a set of about five TRBV segments that were more frequent in patients than controls.

Libraries were made from TCR beta cDNA, and they carried unique molecular identifiers. TCRdb used MiXCR to reprocess the PCR reads, holding one entry per CDR3 protein. The sample lists roughly 200,000 distinct CDR3 sequences, approximately 30% occurring once. These receptors have no known antigen. The sample consisted of blood. The source is a girl between 2 and 17 years old with multiple sclerosis.

Turning to this clonotype: A much larger clone sits a single nucleotide away, making a read error possible. The chain carries TRBV3-1 and TRBJ2-7, with TRBD2 identical over 8 bases. CDR3 size: 15 residues. From germline, CDR1 is LGHDT and CDR2 YNNKEL (reference sequence). Trimming removed 1 base from V and 2 bases from J; junction bases left unmatched: 4. CDR3 sequence: CASSQAGGMTYEQYF. The CDR3 nucleotides are TGTGCCAGCAGCCAAGCGGGAGGGATGACCTACGAGCAGTACTTC.

A few counts support this clonotype. The chain joins TRBV7-7 to TRBJ2-1; TRBD1 agrees at 9 bases. CDR3 length: 14 amino acids. The trim removed 5 bases at V and 5 bases at J, leaving 4 bases unmatched. Looked up from germline, CDR1 is SSHAT and CDR2 is FNYEAQ (reference sequence). The CDR3 DNA sequence: TGTGCCAGCAGCAGAGGACAGGGGAACAATGAGCAGTTCTTC. As protein: CASSRGQGNNEQFF.

At least ten counts were recorded for this clonotype. The genes are TRBV18 and TRBJ2-5; TRBD2 is a possible D gene (5 bases). Germline CDR1 reads KGHSH; CDR2 reads LQKENI. V was cut by 0 bases and J by 5 bases, with 10 bases left in between. The CDR3 runs to 14 residues. The CDR3, as DNA: TGTGCCAGCTCACCACCGATCGGCGGGGAGACCCAGTACTTC. Protein sequence: CASSPPIGGETQYF.